Each of the 14 T cell receptor beta chains below was sequenced from the same sample in a study of blood T cell repertoires in COVID-19. Generated by immunoSEQ multiplex PCR, the TCRdb table keeps only in-frame clones and is missing some. The sample lists approximately 470,000 clones; around 90% were seen once. Sequencing was carried out using PBMCs or T cells enriched from blood (not recorded which). These receptors were obtained from a woman between 18 and 30 years old who had recovered from COVID-19.

V and J are TRBV5-4 and TRBJ1-2; TRBD1 aligns across 7 bases. The germline V gene encodes CDR1 SGHNT and CDR2 YYREEE (reference sequence). Trimming removed 3 bases from V and 4 bases from J; junction bases left unmatched: 3. The CDR3 totals 13 residues. CDR3 in DNA: TGTGCCAGCAGCTCAACAGGGGTCTATGGCTACACCTTC. Amino acid sequence: CASSSTGVYGYTF.

V is TRBV24-1 and J is TRBJ2-5, with TRBD2 as a possible D gene (7 bases). This CDR3 has 17 amino acids. Germline V lookup: CDR1 KGHDR, CDR2 SFDVKD. Trimming left V 1 base short and J 4 bases short, with 18 bases between. The CDR3 reads CATSDFGGGSGRETQYF. Written as DNA, the CDR3 is TGTGCCACCAGTGATTTTGGGGGGGGCTCCGGACGAGAGACCCAGTACTTC.

The CDR3 DNA follows: TGTGCCAGCAGCCAACGGGAGGAGAACACTGAAGCTTTCTTT. Protein: CASSQREENTEAFF. The rearrangement joins TRBV3-1 (or the pseudogene TRBV3-2) to TRBJ1-1; unclear D gene. V lost 2 bases to trimming and J lost 1 base, with 8 bases between them. CDR1 is LGHDT and CDR2 is YNNKEL in the germline V gene (reference sequence). This CDR3 has 14 residues.

This clone has just a few counts. The chain combines TRBV3-1 (or the pseudogene TRBV3-2) with TRBJ1-3; D is ambiguous. The V gene lost 1 base and the J gene lost 8 bases, with 6 bases spanning the gap. Germline V gives CDR1 LGHDT, CDR2 YNNKEL (reference sequence). The CDR3 loop spans 12 amino acids. DNA for the CDR3: TGTGCCAGCAGCCAAGTTCCGGACACCATATATTTT. It is translated as CASSQVPDTIYF.

The chain links TRBV6-5 to TRBJ2-4; 7 bases map to TRBD1. This CDR3 is 15 amino acids long. Germline V CDR1 and CDR2: MNHEY, SVGAGI. After removal of 5 bases from V and 7 bases from J, the junction contained 11 bases not matched to a gene. The CDR3 nucleotides read TGTGCCAGCAGTCTAACACAGGGGAGTGGGAACATTCAGTACTTC. Translating it yields CASSLTQGSGNIQYF.

V is TRBV20-1 and J is TRBJ1-2; maybe TRBD1 (5 bases). Trimming cost V 3 bases and J 8 bases, with 13 bases left between them. The CDR3 consists of 12 residues. Per the germline V gene, CDR1 is DFQATT and CDR2 is SNEGSKA (reference sequence). The CDR3 DNA reads TGCAGTGCTAGTTCTCAGGGCGACGGCTACACCTTC. Protein: CSASSQGDGYTF.

The rearrangement links TRBV7-9 to TRBJ2-3, with a possible D match to TRBD1 (5 bases). Germline loops: CDR1 SEHNR, CDR2 FQNEAQ (reference sequence). Trimming shortened V by 4 bases and J by 5 bases, and 22 bases separated the two germline ends. The CDR3 totals 17 residues. This CDR3 is CASSSLRTVGPVDTQYF. CDR3 coding DNA: TGTGCCAGCAGCTCACTAAGAACCGTGGGGCCTGTAGATACGCAGTATTTT. Combining the CDR3 with reference TRBV7-9 and TRBJ2-3 gives the whole variable domain DTGVSQNPRHKITKRGQNVTFRCDPISEHNRLYWYRQTLGQGPEFLTYFQNEAQLEKSRLLSDRFSAERPKGSFSTLEIQRTEQGDSAMYLCASSSLRTVGPVDTQYFGPGTRLTVL.

The rearrangement uses TRBV30 and TRBJ1-6; the D is unclear. Germline V gene sequence: CDR1 GTSNPN, CDR2 SVGIG (reference sequence). Trimming cost V 3 bases and J 5 bases, with 5 bases left between them. This CDR3 spans 12 amino acids. CDR3 loop: CAWRQDNSPLHF. CDR3 in DNA: TGTGCCTGGAGGCAGGATAATTCACCCCTCCACTTT.

V and J are TRBV3-1 (or the pseudogene TRBV3-2) and TRBJ2-5; TRBD1 matches at 9 bases. The CDR3 contains 17 residues. Germline V gene lookup returns CDR1 LGHDT and CDR2 YNNKEL (reference sequence). Trimming removed 3 bases from V and 4 bases from J; junction bases left unmatched: 12. Here the CDR3 DNA reads TGTGCCAGCAGCCAGGAGGCACCGGGACAGGGACGAGAGACCCAGTACTTC. Translation gives CASSQEAPGQGRETQYF.

The V gene is TRBV4-1, the J gene TRBJ1-1; D gene uncertain. The CDR3 sequence is 15 residues long. Germline loops: CDR1 MGHRA, CDR2 YSYEKL. Deletions cut 1 base from V and 2 bases from J, with 11 bases between. The CDR3 DNA reads as TGCGCCAGCAGCCAAGTACGGGGATTCAACACTGAAGCTTTCTTT. This sequence encodes CASSQVRGFNTEAFF.

The V gene is TRBV7-9, the J gene TRBJ1-2; tentative D call: TRBD1 (6 bases). The CDR3 has 14 residues. Germline CDR1 and CDR2: SEHNR and FQNEAQ (reference sequence). V was clipped by 1 base and J by 8 bases, with 14 bases between them. CDR3 in DNA: TGTGCCAGCAGCTTAGGGGCAGGGGATAGCGGCTACACCTTC. This sequence encodes CASSLGAGDSGYTF.

The chain is built from TRBV6-5 and TRBJ2-1; 10 bases line up with TRBD2. V gave up 10 bases and J gave up 6 bases; unmatched junction bases: 9. CDR1 MNHEY and CDR2 SVGAGI come from the germline V gene. The CDR3 extends over 14 amino acids. The CDR3 region has the DNA TGTGCCACTGCTTGGGGACTAGCGAGCAATGAGCAGTTCTTC. Its translation: CATAWGLASNEQFF.

The rearrangement links TRBV3-1 (or the pseudogene TRBV3-2) to TRBJ1-3; D may be TRBD1 (6 bases). Germline V lookup: CDR1 LGHDT, CDR2 YNNKEL (reference sequence). The CDR3 runs to 15 residues. V was pared by 1 base and J by 2 bases, with 9 bases between. This chain's CDR3 is CASSQGPGAGNTIYF. The CDR3 coding sequence is TGTGCCAGCAGCCAAGGTCCAGGGGCTGGAAACACCATATATTTT.

The chain carries TRBV7-2 and TRBJ1-6; 8 bases align to TRBD1. Germline CDR1 and CDR2: SGHTA and FQGNSA. The CDR3 runs to 19 residues. The J segment lost 7 bases and the V segment lost 1 base, leaving 15 bases of the junction unmatched. For the CDR3, the DNA is TGTGCCAGCAGCTTAGAGAGCAGGGGGCGCACCCGAATAAATTCACCCCTCCACTTT. The encoded protein is CASSLESRGRTRINSPLHF.